This T cell receptor (beta chain) was found in a study of blood T cells in healthy people across ages. Study outcomes and limitations: Long-lived donors carried more naive CD4+ cells and greater diversity than aged donors. CMV status of donors was not determined, possibly confounding expanded clonotype changes.

Together with a sample-barcoded 5' primer, a J-beta primer mix was included in a second PCR lasting roughly 6 to 12 cycles. TCRdb re-called the 5' RACE reads with MiXCR, one entry per CDR3 protein. The sample includes more than 800,000 distinct CDR3 sequences, over 35% of them seen just once. This clonotype has more than one count but fewer than ten. Its specificity is unknown. V lost 6 bases and J 4 bases, leaving 26 bases between the germline ends. Germline V gene lookup returns CDR1 SGHRS and CDR2 YFSETQ. CDR3 length: 18 amino acids. The receptor was derived from an older woman in good health. The sample was blood. The chain recombines TRBV5-1 with TRBJ2-1, with TRBD2 as a possible D gene (8 bases). The CDR3 reads CASNRGGTVTIMYNEQFF. CDR3 DNA: TGCGCCAGCAACCGGGGGGGGACAGTCACTATAATGTACAATGAGCAGTTCTTC. Variable domain in full (rest from reference TRBV5-1 and TRBJ2-1): KAGVTQTPRYLIKTRGQQVTLSCSPISGHRSVSWYQQTPGQGLQFLFEYFSETQRNKGNFPGRFSGRQFSNSRSEMNVSTLELGDSALYLCASNRGGTVTIMYNEQFFGPGTRLTVL.